This is a list of T cell receptor beta chains from one sample in a study of Ad26.COV2.S vaccination and SARS-CoV-2 variants. Clones were sequenced by immunoSEQ multiplex PCR, and TCRdb holds only the in-frame ones, with some missing. The table lists about 410,000 clones, around nine tenths of them singletons. The material was peripheral blood, obtained in a trial of Ad26.COV2.S vaccine versus placebo. The source is a person aged 18-65 years who received the Ad26.COV2.S COVID-19 vaccine or a placebo. Both conserved end residues are part of each CDR3. The D gene is left open where the match is weak. Expanded clones are given a class, and other clones once, few, many or no size at all.

d_call	j_call	clone_size	v_call	cdr3_nt	cdr3_aa
NA	TRBJ2-7	NA	TRBV11-2	TGTGCCAGCAGCTCCGTACAGCGTTCCTACGAGCAGTACTTC	CASSSVQRSYEQYF
NA	TRBJ1-2	few	TRBV25-1	TGTGCCAGCAGTGAATATTTCCCTGATACAGGTTCCGGAGGCTACACCTTC	CASSEYFPDTGSGGYTF
TRBD1	TRBJ1-6	few	TRBV7-2	TGTGCCAGCAGCCTCGCCTCCGGGACAGGGAATTCACCCCTCCACTTT	CASSLASGTGNSPLHF
TRBD2	TRBJ2-7	NA	TRBV7-2	TGTGCCAGCAGCCAACCTAGCGGGAGATCCTACGAGCAGTACTTC	CASSQPSGRSYEQYF
NA	TRBJ2-1	once	TRBV29-1	TGCAGCGTTGAAGGACAGTTGGGTAATGAGCAGTTCTTC	CSVEGQLGNEQFF
NA	TRBJ1-5	NA	TRBV29-1	TGCAGCGCCGAGAGGCGGGATATCGGGAGTGGGCAGCCCCAGCATTTT	CSAERRDIGSGQPQHF
NA	TRBJ1-6	NA	TRBV4-3	TGCGCCAGCAGCCAAGATCGGAGCTATAATTCACCCCTCCACTTT	CASSQDRSYNSPLHF
NA	TRBJ2-5	NA	TRBV10-3	TGTGCCATCAGTCAGGACTGGGCGGCAGGGGAGACCCAGTACTTC	CAISQDWAAGETQYF
NA	TRBJ2-5	NA	TRBV9	TGTGCCAGCAGCGTTCAGGCTAGCGCCCGCCAAGAGACCCAGTACTTC	CASSVQASARQETQYF
NA	TRBJ2-7	NA	TRBV2	TGTGCCTGCTACAGGGATTCGGGAGAGCAGTACTTC	CACYRDSGEQYF
NA	TRBJ2-2	NA	TRBV11-1	TGTGCCAGCAACCCGGGGGACCCCGGGGAGCTGTTTTTT	CASNPGDPGELFF
TRBD2	TRBJ2-7	NA	TRBV30	TGTGCCTGGAGCCCCAGGGAGGGCGGGAGGCAGTACTTC	CAWSPREGGRQYF
NA	TRBJ1-2	once	TRBV25-1	TGTGCCAGCAGTGAATATCACAGGGCCTATGGCTACACCTTC	CASSEYHRAYGYTF
NA	TRBJ1-1	NA	TRBV2	TGTGCCAGCAGCCAGGAGTCGAACACTGAAGCTTTCTTT	CASSQESNTEAFF
NA	TRBJ1-1	NA	TRBV7-2	TGTGCCAGCAGCTTATCCAGAAGCATGAACACTGAAGCTTTCTTT	CASSLSRSMNTEAFF
TRBD1	TRBJ2-5	once	TRBV6-5	TGTGCCAGCCGGGGACAGGGGGAAGAGACCCAGTACTTC	CASRGQGEETQYF
NA	TRBJ1-6	NA	TRBV10-3	TGTGCCATTAAACCTGAGCCGGATAATTCACCCCTCCACTTT	CAIKPEPDNSPLHF
TRBD1	TRBJ2-1	NA	TRBV4-1	TGCGCCAGCAGCCAAGAACACAGGGGTCTGGACAATGAGCAGTTCTTC	CASSQEHRGLDNEQFF
NA	TRBJ1-1	NA	TRBV11-2	TGTGCCAGCAGCTTAATGGGAAATACTGAAGCTTTCTTT	CASSLMGNTEAFF
NA	TRBJ1-2	NA	TRBV3-1/TRBV3-2	TGTGCCAGCAGCCTGGTAGGGCTTGGCTACACCTTC	CASSLVGLGYTF
NA	TRBJ2-7	NA	TRBV18	TGTGCCAGCTCGCAGACAGAGAACTACGAGCAGTACTTC	CASSQTENYEQYF
NA	TRBJ2-1	NA	TRBV19	TGTGCCAGTCGAGATGGGGGGGCGGGCTTCACCGATGAGCAGTTCTTC	CASRDGGAGFTDEQFF
NA	TRBJ2-3	NA	TRBV29-1	TGCAGCGTTACCGGGCGACTGAGGGATACGCAGTATTTT	CSVTGRLRDTQYF
TRBD2	TRBJ2-1	NA	TRBV6-4	TGTGCCAGCAGTGACTCAGCCGGGCGGGGGGACTACAATGAGCAGTTCTTC	CASSDSAGRGDYNEQFF
TRBD2	TRBJ2-1	NA	TRBV18	TGTGCCAGCTCACCACAGCAACCGGGACTAGCGGGCCACAATGAGCAGTTCTTC	CASSPQQPGLAGHNEQFF
NA	TRBJ1-3	NA	TRBV7-9	TGTGCCAGCAGATTTTCTGGAAACACCATATATTTT	CASRFSGNTIYF
NA	TRBJ1-1	NA	TRBV5-6	TGTGCCAGCAGCTTAACTACTCCCCTCTGGGCAGGGAGGAACACTGAAGCTTTCTTT	CASSLTTPLWAGRNTEAFF
NA	TRBJ1-1	NA	TRBV19	TGTGCCAGTAGTGACTTGAGGAACACTGAAGCTTTCTTT	CASSDLRNTEAFF
TRBD1	TRBJ1-3	NA	TRBV18	TGTGCCAGCTCACCTATAAGGGACAGTAACTCTGGAAACACCATATATTTT	CASSPIRDSNSGNTIYF
TRBD2	TRBJ2-5	NA	TRBV4-1	TGCGCCAGCAGCCAAACTGGGCCCGTCGCCTTGACTAGCTCCTACCAAGAGACCCAGTACTTC	CASSQTGPVALTSSYQETQYF
NA	TRBJ2-7	NA	TRBV15	TGTGCCACCAGCAGTCCGAAATACGAGCAGTACTTC	CATSSPKYEQYF
NA	TRBJ1-4	once	TRBV4-1	TGCGCCAGCAGCCAAGGTCCCGAGGGCGAAAAACTGTTTTTT	CASSQGPEGEKLFF
TRBD1	TRBJ2-5	NA	TRBV10-2	TGCGCCAGCAGTCCTCGATTCGAGACAGGGGAAGAGACCCAGTACTTC	CASSPRFETGEETQYF
TRBD1	TRBJ1-2	NA	TRBV7-9	TGTGCCAGCGGACCGACAGGGTTTATTCTCACCTTC	CASGPTGFILTF
NA	TRBJ1-6	few	TRBV10-3	TGTGCCATCAGTGACGGTAATTCACCCCTCCACTTT	CAISDGNSPLHF
NA	TRBJ2-7	NA	TRBV4-1	TGCGCCAGCAGCCCACGTTTCGGGTCCTCCTACGAGCAGTACTTC	CASSPRFGSSYEQYF
NA	TRBJ2-6	NA	TRBV5-4	TGTGCCAGCAAACGGGCCAACGTCCTGACTTTC	CASKRANVLTF
NA	TRBJ1-1	NA	TRBV6-5	TGTGCCAGCAGTTACCGGGACACAGACACTGAAGCTTTCTTT	CASSYRDTDTEAFF
NA	TRBJ1-2	once	TRBV7-9	TGTGCCAGCAGCCCCGGGGGGGCCCTCTATGGCTACACCTTC	CASSPGGALYGYTF
NA	TRBJ1-2	NA	TRBV6-1	TGTGCCAGCAGTGAGGACCGGACGTATCTCGGTTCGTACACCTTC	CASSEDRTYLGSYTF
TRBD1	TRBJ1-5	NA	TRBV7-8	TGTGCCAGCAGCGTGGGGGACAGGGTTAGGAATCAGCCCCAGCATTTT	CASSVGDRVRNQPQHF
NA	TRBJ1-6	NA	TRBV6-1	TGTGCCAGCAGTGAAGCGAGGGGGGATAATTCACCCCTCCACTTT	CASSEARGDNSPLHF
NA	TRBJ1-1	once	TRBV5-1	TGCGCCAGCAGCTCGGTCGTCAGGTCCACTGAAGCTTTCTTT	CASSSVVRSTEAFF
NA	TRBJ1-4	once	TRBV6-6	TGTGCCAGCTATCTAACGGGCCCCGCAACTAATGAAAAACTGTTTTTT	CASYLTGPATNEKLFF
TRBD2	TRBJ2-3	NA	TRBV3-1/TRBV3-2	TGTGCCAGCAGCCAAGTAGTCGGGACTAGCGGGCGGTCGGGCCACATAAATACGCAGTATTTT	CASSQVVGTSGRSGHINTQYF
TRBD1	TRBJ2-7	NA	TRBV14	TGTGCCAGCAGCGGACAGGGGGGAAGCTCCTACGAGCAGTACTTC	CASSGQGGSSYEQYF
TRBD1	TRBJ1-2	NA	TRBV7-9	TGTGCCAGCAGCTCACGCCGGGACAGGGGGCAAGTCACTGGCTACACCTTC	CASSSRRDRGQVTGYTF
NA	TRBJ1-2	NA	TRBV3-1/TRBV3-2	TGTGCCAGCAGCCACAGCACGCGGGGCGGCTACACCTTC	CASSHSTRGGYTF
NA	TRBJ1-4	NA	TRBV4-3	TGCGCCAGCAGCCAAGAACTTAATAGTGGTCGAAAACTGTTTTTT	CASSQELNSGRKLFF
NA	TRBJ1-5	NA	TRBV10-2	TGCGCCAGCAACCCAGCCTATAGCAATCAGCCCCAGCATTTT	CASNPAYSNQPQHF
TRBD1	TRBJ2-1	NA	TRBV3-1/TRBV3-2	TGTGCCAGCAGCCAAGCTCAAAGTTCGGACAGGGTGGAGTTCTTC	CASSQAQSSDRVEFF
NA	TRBJ1-1	NA	TRBV6-6	TGTGCCAGCAGTTACTCCGGGGCTGAAGCTTTCTTT	CASSYSGAEAFF
TRBD2	TRBJ2-1	NA	TRBV4-1	TGCGCCAGCAGCCAAGAGTGGCGGGGGGAGGGTGAGCAGTTCTTC	CASSQEWRGEGEQFF
TRBD1	TRBJ2-5	NA	TRBV15	TGTGCCACCAGCATAGAAGACAGGGGGCTCGTTACAGAGACCCAGTACTTC	CATSIEDRGLVTETQYF
TRBD1	TRBJ1-2	few	TRBV9	TGTGCCAGCAGCGTAGCTGCAGGGGGGAACTATGGCTACACCTTC	CASSVAAGGNYGYTF
NA	TRBJ1-2	NA	TRBV19	TGTGCCAGTAGTGGTCCAGGGACGGGGCCTTATGGCTACACCTTC	CASSGPGTGPYGYTF
NA	TRBJ1-1	NA	TRBV27	TGTGCCAGCAGTTTAGTGGGCGGACCTGAAGCTTTCTTT	CASSLVGGPEAFF